The rows below give T cell receptor beta chains drawn from one sample of a study of blood T cell repertoires in COVID-19. Method: immunoSEQ multiplex PCR; TCRdb's copy keeps in-frame clones and lacks some. The sample has approximately 76,000 clones; approximately 80% are singletons. Sequencing was done on a sample of peripheral blood. All receptors derive from a woman in her sixties or seventies with acute or convalescent COVID-19. Each CDR3 is given with its conserved first and last residue. The order of the fields is V gene, J gene, CDR3 length, D gene, clone size, CDR3 protein, CDR3 DNA. D genes are given only for firm matches. For some rows the clone size is stated as once, few or many, or as a class when expanded; others skip it.

TRBV30	TRBJ2-3	15	TRBD1	-	CAWSAGQGNTDTQYF	TGTGCCTGGAGCGCCGGACAGGGAAACACAGATACGCAGTATTTT
TRBV5-6	TRBJ2-1	14	-	few	CASSLGRVRNTQFF	TGTGCCAGCAGCTTGGGACGGGTACGGAATACGCAGTTCTTC
TRBV7-3	TRBJ1-2	13	-	few	CASSFVGGDGYTF	TGTGCCAGCAGCTTCGTCGGCGGGGATGGCTACACCTTC
TRBV7-9	TRBJ1-4	15	-	-	CASSPSGGGNEKLFF	TGTGCCAGCAGCCCCAGTGGGGGCGGGAATGAAAAACTGTTTTTT
TRBV4-1	TRBJ1-1	18	-	-	CASSQDPRGLVMNTEAFF	TGCGCCAGCAGCCAAGATCCGCGGGGTCTCGTAATGAACACTGAAGCTTTCTTT
TRBV5-1	TRBJ2-7	13	TRBD1	-	CASSHGQGYEQYF	TGCGCCAGCAGCCACGGACAGGGATACGAGCAGTACTTC
TRBV6-4	TRBJ2-1	16	TRBD2	-	CASSDYGLAGGAEQFF	TGTGCCAGCAGTGATTACGGACTAGCGGGGGGAGCTGAGCAGTTCTTC
TRBV23-1	TRBJ1-3	14	-	-	CASSPPPLDYTIYF	TGCGCCAGCAGTCCCCCTCCACTTGATTACACCATATATTTT
TRBV7-2	TRBJ2-1	15	TRBD2	once	CASSVTGGPGVEQFF	TGTGCCAGCAGCGTCACGGGGGGGCCCGGGGTTGAGCAGTTCTTC
TRBV19	TRBJ2-3	13	-	-	CASSSYDADTQYF	TGTGCCAGTAGTTCTTATGATGCGGATACGCAGTATTTT
TRBV3-1/TRBV3-2	TRBJ2-7	11	-	-	CASSQHREQYF	TGTGCCAGCAGCCAACACCGGGAGCAGTACTTC
TRBV7-2	TRBJ2-5	14	-	-	CASSLGGQQETQYF	TGTGCCAGCAGCTTAGGGGGCCAACAAGAGACCCAGTACTTC
TRBV7-3	TRBJ1-1	14	TRBD1	-	CASSPRQGASEAFF	TGTGCCAGCAGCCCCCGACAGGGCGCGTCTGAAGCTTTCTTT
TRBV7-9	TRBJ1-1	14	-	-	CASSLARVNTEAFF	TGTGCCAGCAGCTTAGCGAGGGTGAACACTGAAGCTTTCTTT
TRBV13	TRBJ1-6	15	-	once	CASSLAGSDNSPLHF	TGTGCCAGCAGCCTAGCGGGGTCCGATAATTCACCCCTCCACTTT
TRBV2	TRBJ1-6	14	TRBD1	-	CASRSGTEDSPLHF	TGTGCCAGCAGATCCGGGACAGAAGATTCACCCCTCCACTTT
TRBV25-1	TRBJ1-6	15	-	-	CASSDRGGDNSPLHF	TGTGCCAGCAGTGACCGGGGGGGGGATAATTCACCCCTCCACTTT
TRBV5-1	TRBJ2-7	14	-	-	CASQRDSSSYEQYF	TGCGCCAGCCAGAGAGACTCGAGCTCCTACGAGCAGTACTTC
TRBV5-6	TRBJ2-1	14	TRBD1	-	CASSFLGQGSEQFF	TGTGCCAGCAGCTTTCTAGGACAGGGGTCGGAGCAGTTCTTC
TRBV7-9	TRBJ2-3	16	TRBD1	-	CASSSGTGFGTDTQYF	TGTGCCAGCAGCTCTGGGACAGGGTTTGGCACAGATACGCAGTATTTT
TRBV6-5	TRBJ1-1	14	TRBD1	-	CASRRTGGGTEAFF	TGTGCCAGCAGACGTACAGGGGGCGGGACTGAAGCTTTCTTT
TRBV5-1	TRBJ1-2	15	TRBD1	-	CASSGGTDLIYGYTF	TGCGCCAGCAGCGGGGGGACAGACTTAATTTATGGCTACACCTTC
TRBV7-2	TRBJ2-7	15	-	-	CASSLDTGRTYEQYF	TGTGCCAGCAGCTTAGACACAGGACGAACCTACGAGCAGTACTTC
TRBV21-1	TRBJ1-1	16	-	-	CASSKAVRGLVTEAFF	TGTGCCAGCAGCAAAGCAGTGCGGGGATTAGTCACTGAAGCTTTCTTT
TRBV7-2	TRBJ1-3	13	-	-	CASSLTGVNTIYF	TGTGCCAGCAGCCTGACAGGCGTCAACACCATATATTTT
TRBV9	TRBJ2-2	14	-	few	CASSVAWNTGELFF	TGTGCCAGCAGCGTAGCCTGGAACACCGGGGAGCTGTTTTTT
TRBV7-3	TRBJ2-1	14	-	-	CASSLGGINNEQFF	TGTGCCAGCAGCTTAGGCGGGATTAACAATGAGCAGTTCTTC
TRBV5-1	TRBJ2-6	16	TRBD1	-	CASTPQGRSGANVLTF	TGCGCCAGCACCCCACAGGGGCGCTCTGGGGCCAACGTCCTGACTTTC
TRBV7-9	TRBJ1-1	14	-	-	CASSLSGRDTEAFF	TGTGCCAGCAGCCTATCAGGCAGGGACACTGAAGCTTTCTTT
TRBV6-6	TRBJ1-1	12	-	-	CASAGIPPEAFF	TGTGCCAGCGCAGGGATTCCGCCTGAAGCTTTCTTT
TRBV7-2	TRBJ1-6	14	-	-	CASSRTATDSPLHF	TGTGCCAGCAGCCGGACAGCGACTGATTCACCCCTCCACTTT
TRBV5-1	TRBJ2-3	19	TRBD2	-	CASSLEGLAGYASTDTQYF	TGCGCCAGCAGCCTGGAGGGGCTAGCGGGTTATGCTAGCACAGATACGCAGTATTTT
TRBV29-1	TRBJ1-5	14	TRBD1	-	CSVGIDRAGQPQHF	TGCAGCGTTGGGATCGACAGGGCCGGGCAGCCCCAGCATTTT
TRBV6-5	TRBJ1-2	12	-	-	CASSILGGGYTF	TGTGCCAGCTCAATCCTCGGAGGCGGCTACACCTTC
TRBV6-5	TRBJ1-6	14	-	once	CASSYSGENSPLHF	TGTGCCAGCAGTTACTCTGGGGAGAATTCACCCCTCCACTTT
TRBV12-5	TRBJ2-2	13	-	-	CASGAMNTGELFF	TGTGCTAGTGGGGCCATGAACACCGGGGAGCTGTTTTTT
TRBV9	TRBJ1-1	15	-	-	CASSVDSSTNTEAFF	TGTGCCAGCAGCGTTGACAGCTCCACGAACACTGAAGCTTTCTTT
TRBV9	TRBJ1-1	13	-	few	CASSRGEYTEAFF	TGTGCCAGTTCCAGGGGAGAGTACACTGAAGCTTTCTTT
TRBV5-1	TRBJ1-1	18	TRBD1	-	CASSREGGQGGIGTEAFF	TGCGCCAGCAGCCGGGAGGGAGGACAGGGGGGAATAGGCACTGAAGCTTTCTTT
TRBV18	TRBJ1-2	16	-	few	CASSPFEQEFNYGYTF	TGTGCCAGCTCACCTTTTGAGCAGGAATTTAACTATGGCTACACCTTC
TRBV15	TRBJ1-2	16	-	-	CATSRDLAGSREGYTF	TGTGCCACCAGCAGAGATCTCGCAGGCTCCCGAGAAGGCTACACCTTC
TRBV5-6	TRBJ1-5	15	-	-	CASSNGGGAGQPQHF	TGTGCCAGCAGCAACGGTGGGGGGGCGGGTCAGCCCCAGCATTTT
TRBV7-6	TRBJ2-7	15	-	-	CASSLGGQGSYEQYF	TGTGCCAGCAGCTTAGGGGGCCAAGGATCCTACGAGCAGTACTTC
TRBV15	TRBJ1-2	16	TRBD1	-	CATSRGGSTGWTGYTF	TGTGCCACCAGCAGAGGGGGGTCGACAGGGTGGACCGGCTACACCTTC
TRBV19	TRBJ1-5	14	TRBD1	-	CASTQGAGNQPQHF	TGTGCCAGTACCCAGGGGGCTGGCAATCAGCCCCAGCATTTT
TRBV6-5	TRBJ2-1	14	TRBD2	-	CASLLAGGHNEQFF	TGTGCCAGTCTCCTAGCGGGGGGGCACAATGAGCAGTTCTTC
TRBV2	TRBJ1-1	16	TRBD1	few	CASTGRDSPMNTEAFF	TGTGCCAGCACTGGCCGGGACAGCCCTATGAACACTGAAGCTTTCTTT
TRBV19	TRBJ1-2	15	-	-	CASSLRQTINYGYTF	TGTGCCAGTAGTCTACGACAGACCATAAACTATGGCTACACCTTC
TRBV6-5	TRBJ1-6	13	TRBD1	-	CASRAQQGGTLHF	TGTGCCAGCCGAGCGCAACAGGGGGGGACCCTCCACTTT